One and the same sample provided the 20 T cell receptor beta chains below, sequenced in a study of T cell responses to AZD1222 COVID-19 vaccine. Assay used: immunoSEQ multiplex PCR; TCRdb lists only in-frame clones, some missing. The repertoire holds just over 150,000 clones, with 90% as singletons. The sequences come from peripheral blood, collected 28 days after the second AZD1222 dose. The receptors derive from an adult who received the AZD1222 COVID-19 vaccine.

The chain carries TRBV5-1 and TRBJ2-1; D remains unclear. From germline, CDR1 is SGHRS and CDR2 YFSETQ. CDR3 length equals 15 residues. Trimming pared 2 bases from V and 2 bases from J, leaving 11 bases between. The CDR3 spells CASSFGSATYNEQFF. The CDR3 DNA sequence: TGCGCCAGCAGCTTCGGAAGCGCAACCTACAATGAGCAGTTCTTC.

The gene calls are TRBV3-1 (or the pseudogene TRBV3-2) and TRBJ2-5; TRBD2 matches 7 bases. CDR1 is LGHDT and CDR2 is YNNKEL in the germline V gene (reference sequence). V lost 8 bases, J lost 2 bases, and 11 bases stayed unmatched. The CDR3 extends over 15 amino acids. Written as DNA, the CDR3 is TGTGCCAGCGATTCCGGCGGGAGATCACAAGAGACCCAGTACTTC. It codes for CASDSGGRSQETQYF.

The table lists this clone with a few counts. V usage is TRBV2 and J usage is TRBJ2-1, with 8 bases lining up with TRBD2. This CDR3 spans 15 amino acids. Per germline, CDR1 SNHLY and CDR2 FYNNEI. V shed 7 bases, J shed 0 bases, and the junction held 5 bases outside the gene matches. CDR3 residues: CASTPSGGSYNEQFF. CDR3 nucleotide sequence: TGTGCCAGCACCCCAAGCGGGGGCTCCTACAATGAGCAGTTCTTC.

V is TRBV7-8 and J is TRBJ2-2; tentatively, D is TRBD2 (6 bases). CDR1 and CDR2 from the germline V gene are SGHVS and FQNEAQ. V was shortened by 4 bases and J by 2 bases, with 14 bases between the two germline ends. The CDR3 runs 16 residues. CDR3 protein: CASSSLGTPNTGELFF. CDR3 coding DNA: TGTGCCAGCAGCTCCCTAGGGACTCCAAACACCGGGGAGCTGTTTTTT. Supplemented by reference TRBV7-8 and TRBJ2-2, the full variable domain reads GAGVSQSPRYKVAKRGQDVALRCDPISGHVSLFWYQQALGQGPEFLTYFQNEAQLDKSGLPSDRFFAERPEGSVSTLKIQRTQQEDSAVYLCASSSLGTPNTGELFFGEGSRLTVL.

The chain employs TRBV4-2 and TRBJ2-5; TRBD2 matches 9 bases. From germline, CDR1 is LGHNA and CDR2 YNFKEQ. The junction had 7 bases not matched to a gene; V was cut back by 0 bases and J by 5 bases. This CDR3 is 16 amino acids long. In DNA, the CDR3 is TGTGCCAGCAGCCAAGACATGCGGGGGGGTTGGGAGACCCAGTACTTC. Translation gives CASSQDMRGGWETQYF.

The chain links TRBV30 to TRBJ2-1; perhaps TRBD2 as D (5 bases). Trimming pared 1 base from V and 7 bases from J, leaving 11 bases between. This CDR3 has 13 residues. Looked up from germline, CDR1 is GTSNPN and CDR2 is SVGIG (reference sequence). DNA for the CDR3: TGTGCCTGGAGTGGAAGAGGGCGGAATGAGCAGTTCTTC. As protein: CAWSGRGRNEQFF.

J is TRBJ2-1 and V is TRBV4-1; 13 bases agree with TRBD2. V was clipped by 3 bases and J by 4 bases; unmatched bases: 6. This CDR3 is built from 17 residues. Germline CDR1 MGHRA, CDR2 YSYEKL. The DNA of the CDR3 is TGCGCCAGCAGCCACGGGACTAGCGGGGTTGGATACAATGAGCAGTTCTTC. It yields the protein CASSHGTSGVGYNEQFF.

V and J are TRBV6-5 and TRBJ1-6, with a weak D call TRBD1 (6 bases). CDR1 is MNHEY, CDR2 SVGAGI, per germline. The germline V and J ends were trimmed by 6 bases and 7 bases, with 16 bases remaining between them. The CDR3 has 15 amino acids. This CDR3 is CASRQGRNSNSPLHF. In DNA form, the CDR3 reads TGTGCCAGCAGACAGGGAAGAAATTCCAATTCACCCCTCCACTTT.

This clone was counted a few times. The J gene is TRBJ2-5, the V gene TRBV27; D not resolved. Looked up from germline, CDR1 is MNHEY and CDR2 is SMNVEV (reference sequence). Trimming took off 4 bases at V and 5 bases at J, with 11 bases between the two ends. The length of the CDR3 is 13 residues. CDR3 in amino acids: CASSSRSRETQYF. The CDR3 nucleotides are TGTGCCAGCAGTTCTCGGTCTCGGGAGACCCAGTACTTC.

This clone was seen a single time. J is TRBJ1-6 and V is TRBV5-4; 8 nucleotides line up with TRBD1. This CDR3 has 14 amino acids. The ends lost 9 bases at V and 9 bases at J; junction bases unmatched: 11. Germline CDR1 SGHNT, CDR2 YYREEE (reference sequence). This chain's CDR3 is CANRPGQGASPLHF. CDR3 DNA sequence: TGTGCCAACAGACCCGGACAGGGTGCTTCACCCCTCCACTTT.

The CDR3 DNA follows: TGCGCCAGCAGCTTTAACAGGGGTTACGAGCAGTACTTC. Amino acid sequence: CASSFNRGYEQYF. The chain carries TRBV5-1 and TRBJ2-7; 7 nucleotides line up with TRBD1. Germline V gene data show CDR1 as SGHRS and CDR2 as YFSETQ. This CDR3 has 13 residues. J lost 4 bases, V lost 2 bases, and 3 bases had no gene match.

This clone was detected once. The chain employs TRBV2 and TRBJ2-5, with unresolved D. Germline V gives CDR1 SNHLY, CDR2 FYNNEI. V dropped 8 bases and J dropped 1 base, with 8 bases sitting between them. CDR3 size: 12 residues. The CDR3 sequence: CASGVFQETQYF. In nucleotides, the CDR3 is TGTGCCAGCGGAGTGTTCCAAGAGACCCAGTACTTC. Full variable domain (remainder filled in from reference TRBV2 and TRBJ2-5): EPEVTQTPSHQVTQMGQEVILRCVPISNHLYFYWYRQILGQKVEFLVSFYNNEISEKSEIFDDQFSVERPDGSNFTLKIRSTKLEDSAMYFCASGVFQETQYFGPGTRLLVL.

V and J are TRBV4-2 and TRBJ2-7, with a possible D match to TRBD2 (6 bases). This CDR3 has 13 residues. The germline V gene encodes CDR1 LGHNA and CDR2 YNFKEQ. The CDR3 protein is CASARDLVYEQYF. For the CDR3, the DNA is TGTGCTAGCGCCCGGGACTTGGTTTACGAGCAGTACTTC.

The V call is TRBV6-5, the J call TRBJ1-1, with D uncertain. Germline lookup yields CDR1 MNHEY and CDR2 SVGAGI. The CDR3 extends over 13 amino acids. The ends were cut back, 1 base at V and 11 bases at J, with 14 bases in the middle. The CDR3 reads CASSYLPGMMAFF. For the CDR3, the DNA is TGTGCCAGCAGTTACTTACCAGGAATGATGGCTTTCTTT.

The chain uses TRBV9 and TRBJ1-3; D not resolved. The CDR3 is 15 residues long. The germline gives CDR1 SGDLS, CDR2 YYNGEE. The V end was cut by 4 bases, the J end by 2 bases, with 13 bases between. The CDR3: CASSPSGITGNTIYF. The CDR3, as DNA: TGTGCCAGCAGCCCCTCGGGAATAACTGGAAACACCATATATTTT.

The rearrangement joins TRBV7-9 to TRBJ2-1, with TRBD2 matching over 9 bases. The CDR3 length is 15 residues. Germline CDR1 reads SEHNR; CDR2 reads FQNEAQ (reference sequence). The ends lost 1 base at V and 8 bases at J; junction bases unmatched: 6. CDR3 residues: CASSLVSAGGDEQFF. In DNA form, the CDR3 reads TGTGCCAGCAGCTTAGTATCAGCGGGAGGCGATGAGCAGTTCTTC.

The V and J genes are TRBV5-1 and TRBJ2-7; D is ambiguous. V was shortened by 0 bases and J by 0 bases, with 10 bases between the two germline ends. Germline V CDR1 and CDR2: SGHRS, YFSETQ. The CDR3 runs 15 residues. The CDR3 sequence is CASSLGGWSSYEQYF. The CDR3 coding sequence is TGCGCCAGCAGCTTGGGAGGCTGGAGCTCCTACGAGCAGTACTTC.

The CDR3 bases are TGCGCCAGCAGCCCGTACGGGGAAGGGGATCAAGAGACCCAGTACTTC. Protein product: CASSPYGEGDQETQYF. V is TRBV4-1 and J is TRBJ2-5; D may be TRBD1 or TRBD2 (5 bases each). V was shortened by 4 bases and J by 2 bases, with 17 bases between the two germline ends. The CDR3 is 16 amino acids. Germline V lookup: CDR1 MGHRA, CDR2 YSYEKL.

The chain uses TRBV15 and TRBJ2-7; D is undetermined. V was cut by 0 bases and J by 6 bases, with 6 bases left in between. Germline loops: CDR1 LNHNV, CDR2 YYDKDF (reference sequence). The CDR3 is made up of 12 amino acids. CDR3 amino acids: CATSRDHGEQYF. CDR3 DNA: TGTGCCACCAGCAGAGATCATGGCGAGCAGTACTTC.

The rearrangement uses TRBV7-8 and TRBJ2-3, with 12 bases identical to TRBD2. Per germline, CDR1 SGHVS and CDR2 FQNEAQ. The V gene end was trimmed by 6 bases and the J gene end by 3 bases; junction bases not matched to a gene: 7. The CDR3 extends over 16 amino acids. DNA for the CDR3: TGTGCCAGCAGGGGTACCGGGACTAGCGGGACAGATACGCAGTATTTT. This sequence encodes CASRGTGTSGTDTQYF.